Presented here are 29 T cell receptor beta chains from one specimen sequenced in a study of blood T cell repertoires in COVID-19. Clones were read by immunoSEQ multiplex PCR, and TCRdb kept only the in-frame ones, dropping some. The sample contains 200,000 to 300,000 clones, 80% to 90% of which appear only once. Material for sequencing was peripheral blood. Receptors originate from a woman over 75 with COVID-19, enrolled during active disease.

V and J are TRBV9 and TRBJ2-3; D is possibly TRBD1 (5 bases). CDR3 size: 16 residues. Looked up from germline, CDR1 is SGDLS and CDR2 is YYNGEE. Trimming removed 0 bases from V and 5 bases from J, with 16 bases in between. The DNA of the CDR3 is TGTGCCAGCAGCGTAGCTCGGTCAGGGTGGGGAGATACGCAGTATTTT. Encoded protein: CASSVARSGWGDTQYF.

V and J are TRBV7-3 and TRBJ2-1; weak D call: TRBD2 (6 bases). The CDR3 length is 16 residues. In germline, CDR1 is SGHTA, CDR2 FQGTGA. V was cut by 0 bases and J by 11 bases, with 20 bases left in between. The CDR3 spells CASSLTPGLLPDQQFF. CDR3 nucleotides: TGTGCCAGCAGCTTAACGCCGGGACTCCTCCCCGATCAGCAGTTCTTC.

The CDR3 coding sequence is TGCAGCGTCAGAGCGGGAGGGGCCGGGGAGCTGTTTTTT. Translation: CSVRAGGAGELFF. The chain joins TRBV29-1 to TRBJ2-2; TRBD2 aligns across 10 bases. With V trimmed by 6 bases and J by 6 bases, 4 bases remained unmatched. Germline CDR1 is SQVTM and CDR2 is ANQGSEA. The CDR3 spans 13 residues.

This chain links TRBV30 with TRBJ1-5; 8 nucleotides agree with TRBD1. This CDR3 region has 18 residues. The trim removed 0 bases at V and 2 bases at J, leaving 12 bases unmatched. The germline V gene has CDR1 GTSNPN and CDR2 SVGIG (reference sequence). The CDR3: CAWSVYQGANDGNQPQHF. The CDR3 coding sequence is TGTGCCTGGAGTGTATACCAGGGGGCGAATGATGGCAATCAGCCCCAGCATTTT.

V is TRBV3-1 (or the pseudogene TRBV3-2) and J is TRBJ1-3, with 8 bases fitting TRBD1. Germline V gives CDR1 LGHDT, CDR2 YNNKEL (reference sequence). V was pared by 3 bases and J by 8 bases, with 6 bases of the junction left unmatched. CDR3 length equals 14 residues. The CDR3: CASSHDRGSDTIYF. The CDR3, as DNA: TGTGCCAGCAGCCATGACAGGGGCTCAGACACCATATATTTT.

This chain links TRBV5-1 with TRBJ2-6; D possibly corresponds to TRBD1 (6 bases). The germline gives CDR1 SGHRS, CDR2 YFSETQ. Trimming removed 7 bases from V and 3 bases from J, with 14 bases in between. The length of the CDR3 is 15 residues. The CDR3 DNA reads as TGCGCCAGCGTCGCAGGGGCTGGTGGGGCCAACGTCCTGACTTTC. It yields the protein CASVAGAGGANVLTF.

The chain has TRBV9 and TRBJ2-1; 9 bases match TRBD1. Germline V CDR1 and CDR2: SGDLS, YYNGEE. The CDR3 is 14 amino acids. V was clipped by 4 bases and J by 6 bases; unmatched bases: 5. The chain's CDR3 is CASSPQGASNEQFF. The CDR3 DNA reads as TGTGCCAGCAGCCCACAGGGGGCAAGCAATGAGCAGTTCTTC.

The chain employs TRBV18 and TRBJ1-5, with D unresolved. V was clipped by 0 bases and J by 7 bases, with 10 bases between them. The V gene's germline CDR1 is KGHSH and CDR2 LQKENI. This CDR3 has 14 amino acids. The CDR3 coding sequence is TGTGCCAGCTCACCACCGGCCGCAGTACAGCCCCAGCATTTT. Amino acid sequence: CASSPPAAVQPQHF.

V is TRBV2 and J is TRBJ1-2, with 7 bases identical to TRBD1. The CDR3 runs 14 residues. Losses at the gene ends were 3 bases for V and 5 bases for J; bases not matched to a gene: 6. Germline lookup yields CDR1 SNHLY and CDR2 FYNNEI. The CDR3 DNA sequence: TGTGCCAGCAGTGACCGGACAGGAGGGTATGGCTACACCTTC. It is translated as CASSDRTGGYGYTF.

The chain couples TRBV24-1 to TRBJ2-7; D may be TRBD2 (6 bases). CDR1 and CDR2 (germline): KGHDR, SFDVKD. CDR3 length: 13 amino acids. Trimming cost V 3 bases and J 9 bases, with 14 bases left between them. For the CDR3, the DNA is TGTGCCACCAGTGATCCAGGGTGGGGGGTGCAGTACTTC. Amino acids: CATSDPGWGVQYF.

The chain couples TRBV5-1 to TRBJ2-3; TRBD2 matches 15 bases. Germline V gives CDR1 SGHRS, CDR2 YFSETQ. CDR3 length: 16 amino acids. The V gene end was trimmed by 0 bases and the J gene end by 6 bases; junction bases not matched to a gene: 2. The CDR3 bases are TGCGCCAGCAGCTTGGGGACTAGCGGGAGGGCGGATACGCAGTATTTT. Its translation: CASSLGTSGRADTQYF.

The chain combines TRBV5-1 with TRBJ2-1; 7 nucleotides line up with TRBD1. The CDR3 length is 13 residues. The germline gives CDR1 SGHRS, CDR2 YFSETQ. The junction had 2 bases not matched to a gene; V was cut back by 5 bases and J by 3 bases. The CDR3 reads CASRRQGYNEQFF. CDR3 sequence (DNA): TGCGCCAGCAGAAGACAGGGCTACAATGAGCAGTTCTTC.

The rearrangement joins TRBV27 to TRBJ1-4; possibly TRBD1 for D (6 bases). V was shortened by 5 bases and J by 8 bases, with 15 bases between the two germline ends. Germline V gene sequence: CDR1 MNHEY, CDR2 SMNVEV (reference sequence). This CDR3 is built from 14 residues. CDR3 sequence reads: CASSPRDMAEKLFF. The CDR3 DNA follows: TGTGCCAGCAGTCCTCGGGACATGGCCGAAAAACTGTTTTTT.

The CDR3 reads CASSDLRVGTEAFF. In DNA form, the CDR3 reads TGTGCCAGCAGTGATCTCAGGGTGGGGACTGAAGCTTTCTTT. V and J are TRBV2 and TRBJ1-1; D might be TRBD1 (5 bases). Germline CDR1 SNHLY, CDR2 FYNNEI. This CDR3 contains 14 residues. With 3 bases removed from V and 5 bases from J, the gap between germline ends came to 13 bases.

This chain links TRBV24-1 with TRBJ1-2, with TRBD1 matching over 9 bases. Germline CDR1 is KGHDR and CDR2 is SFDVKD. J lost 7 bases, V lost 3 bases, and 2 bases had no gene match. This CDR3 spans 13 amino acids. The CDR3 DNA is TGTGCCACCAGTGATGCGACAGGGGGTGGCTACACCTTC. Its protein product is CATSDATGGGYTF.

The chain carries TRBV6-2 or TRBV6-3 and TRBJ1-1; D call uncertain. Germline V gene data show CDR1 as MNHEY and CDR2 as SVGEGT. V was cut by 1 base and J by 6 bases, with 6 bases left in between. The CDR3 runs 12 residues. The CDR3 DNA reads TGTGCCAGCAGTTACTTGGCAGCTGAAGCTTTCTTT. Encoded protein: CASSYLAAEAFF.

The chain uses TRBV3-1 (or the pseudogene TRBV3-2) and TRBJ2-3, with TRBD1 matching 8 bases. CDR1 is LGHDT and CDR2 is YNNKEL in the germline V gene (reference sequence). The CDR3 loop spans 13 amino acids. Trimming cost V 4 bases and J 4 bases; bases outside gene matches: 1. CDR3 in amino acids: CASSLTGADTQYF. In DNA form, the CDR3 reads TGTGCCAGCAGCCTGACAGGGGCAGATACGCAGTATTTT.

The V gene is TRBV10-2, the J gene TRBJ2-1; tentatively, D is TRBD2 (5 bases). Trimming removed 5 bases from V and 6 bases from J, with 14 bases in between. The germline V gene has CDR1 WSHSY and CDR2 SAAADI. The CDR3 has 14 amino acids. The CDR3 spells CASSRDLDGNEQFF. The CDR3 DNA reads as TGCGCCAGCAGTCGGGATCTCGACGGCAATGAGCAGTTCTTC.

The V gene is TRBV5-4, the J gene TRBJ2-7; TRBD2 matches at 7 bases. Germline CDR1 is SGHNT and CDR2 is YYREEE (reference sequence). With V trimmed by 4 bases and J by 0 bases, 7 bases remained unmatched. This CDR3 is 15 amino acids long. The DNA for the CDR3 is TGTGCCAGCAGCCTGACTAGCCGGAGCTCCTACGAGCAGTACTTC. Translating gives CASSLTSRSSYEQYF.

The chain combines TRBV12-3 or TRBV12-4 with TRBJ1-1; tentative D call: TRBD1 (6 bases). This CDR3 is 13 amino acids long. V gave up 3 bases and J gave up 8 bases, with 13 bases separating them. CDR3 region: CASSFRRGTEAFF. CDR3 DNA: TGTGCCAGCAGTTTTCGCAGGGGAACAGAAGCTTTCTTT.

The chain employs TRBV7-2 and TRBJ2-3, with D possibly TRBD2 on 6 matching bases. Trimming pared 5 bases from V and 7 bases from J, leaving 16 bases between. The CDR3 runs to 14 residues. Germline V CDR1 and CDR2: SGHTA, FQGNSA. In DNA, the CDR3 is TGTGCCAGCAGCCCCCCGGCTAGCGCGAATACGCAGTATTTT. Protein sequence: CASSPPASANTQYF.

The CDR3 loop is CASSYSGLAGGEQFF. For the CDR3, the DNA is TGTGCCAGCAGTTATTCGGGACTAGCGGGGGGCGAGCAGTTCTTC. The chain links TRBV6-2 or TRBV6-3 to TRBJ2-1; 15 nucleotides align to TRBD2. With V trimmed by 3 bases and J by 10 bases, 4 bases remained unmatched. Germline V gene data show CDR1 as MNHEY and CDR2 as SVGEGT. This CDR3 is built from 15 residues.

J is TRBJ2-3 and V is TRBV3-1 (or the pseudogene TRBV3-2); 7 nucleotides align to TRBD2. CDR3 length: 17 amino acids. In germline, CDR1 is LGHDT, CDR2 YNNKEL (reference sequence). Trimming at V came to 4 bases and at J to 2 bases, leaving 12 bases not matched to a gene. CDR3 DNA: TGTGCCAGCAGCCGAAAAGTCGGGGGGTTTTACACAGATACGCAGTATTTT. Protein: CASSRKVGGFYTDTQYF.

The chain employs TRBV7-2 and TRBJ2-3, with 9 bases lining up with TRBD2. The V gene end was trimmed by 2 bases and the J gene end by 9 bases; junction bases not matched to a gene: 9. Germline CDR1 is SGHTA and CDR2 is FQGNSA. The length of the CDR3 is 15 residues. The CDR3 here is CASSLRGTSGRTQYF. CDR3 DNA: TGTGCCAGCAGCTTAAGGGGAACTAGCGGGCGAACGCAGTATTTT.

The J gene is TRBJ1-1, the V gene TRBV5-4; 8 positions agree with TRBD1. The CDR3 is made up of 15 amino acids. The germline CDR1 and CDR2 sequences are SGHNT and YYREEE (reference sequence). V lost 4 bases, J lost 7 bases, and 12 bases stayed unmatched. CDR3 bases: TGTGCCAGCAGCCGACAGGGGCTAAGAACGGTTGAAGCTTTCTTT. Its translation is CASSRQGLRTVEAFF.

This clone was observed a few times. This chain links TRBV2 with TRBJ2-2, with 7 bases matching TRBD1. Germline CDR1 reads SNHLY; CDR2 reads FYNNEI. Trimming cost V 5 bases and J 4 bases; bases outside gene matches: 7. This CDR3 has 15 residues. The CDR3 nucleotides read TGTGCCAGCAGTCCGACAGGGCGTAGCACCGGGGAGCTGTTTTTT. Protein product: CASSPTGRSTGELFF.

This chain connects TRBV12-2 to TRBJ1-1; the table's D call, TRBD1, has no DNA check behind it. TRBV12-2 is noted as a pseudogene. The CDR3 spans 16 residues. CDR3 sequence: CASRTRQGESNTEAFF. The CDR3 nucleotides are TGTGCAAGTCGCACCCGACAGGGGGAATCGAACACTGAAGCTTTCTTT.

The V call is TRBV7-2, the J call TRBJ1-1; 12 nucleotides align to TRBD1. The CDR3 covers 16 residues. Germline V gives CDR1 SGHTA, CDR2 FQGNSA. Trimming cost V 4 bases and J 5 bases; bases outside gene matches: 8. The CDR3 reads CASSSGTGGVGTEAFF. The CDR3 nucleotides are TGTGCCAGCAGCTCCGGGACAGGGGGCGTGGGTACTGAAGCTTTCTTT. Using reference TRBV7-2 and TRBJ1-1 for the parts outside the CDR3, the full variable domain is GAGVSQSPSNKVTEKGKDVELRCDPISGHTALYWYRQSLGQGLEFLIYFQGNSAPDKSGLPSDRFSAERTGGSVSTLTIQRTQQEDSAVYLCASSSGTGGVGTEAFFGQGTRLTVV.

This sequence joins TRBV19 and TRBJ1-2; 7 bases match TRBD1. The CDR3 extends over 14 amino acids. CDR1 and CDR2 (germline): LNHDA, SQIVND (reference sequence). The V gene end was trimmed by 4 bases and the J gene end by 4 bases; junction bases not matched to a gene: 6. CDR3 protein: CASSTGQLRYGYTF. The CDR3 DNA sequence: TGTGCCAGTAGTACGGGACAGCTACGCTATGGCTACACCTTC.